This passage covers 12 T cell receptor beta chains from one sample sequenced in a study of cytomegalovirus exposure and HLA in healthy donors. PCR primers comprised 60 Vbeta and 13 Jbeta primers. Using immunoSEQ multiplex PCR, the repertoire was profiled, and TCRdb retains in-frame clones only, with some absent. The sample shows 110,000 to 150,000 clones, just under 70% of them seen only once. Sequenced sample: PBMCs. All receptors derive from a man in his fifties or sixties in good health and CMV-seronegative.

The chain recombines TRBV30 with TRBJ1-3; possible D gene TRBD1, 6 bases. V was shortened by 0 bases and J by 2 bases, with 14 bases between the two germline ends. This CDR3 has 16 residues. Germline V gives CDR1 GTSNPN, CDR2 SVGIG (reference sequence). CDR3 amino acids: CAWSVTSRTAGNTIYF. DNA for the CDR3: TGTGCCTGGAGTGTTACATCTCGGACAGCTGGAAACACCATATATTTT.

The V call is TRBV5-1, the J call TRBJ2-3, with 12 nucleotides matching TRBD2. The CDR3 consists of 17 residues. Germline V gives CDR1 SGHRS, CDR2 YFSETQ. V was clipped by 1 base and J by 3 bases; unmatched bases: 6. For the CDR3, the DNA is TGCGCCAGCAGCTTGTGGACTAGCGGGACACGGACAGATACGCAGTATTTT. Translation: CASSLWTSGTRTDTQYF.

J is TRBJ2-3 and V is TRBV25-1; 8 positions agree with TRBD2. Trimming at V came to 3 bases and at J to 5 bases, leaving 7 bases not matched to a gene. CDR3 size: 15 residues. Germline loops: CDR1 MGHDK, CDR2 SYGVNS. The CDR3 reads CASSEIGSGKDTQYF. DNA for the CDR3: TGTGCCAGCAGTGAGATTGGTAGCGGGAAAGATACGCAGTATTTT.

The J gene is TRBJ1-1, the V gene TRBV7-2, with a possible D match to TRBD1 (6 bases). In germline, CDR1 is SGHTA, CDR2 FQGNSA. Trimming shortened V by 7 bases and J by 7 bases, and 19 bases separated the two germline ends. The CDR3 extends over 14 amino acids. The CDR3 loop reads CASKPDRNFHEAFF. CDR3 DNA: TGTGCCAGCAAACCAGACAGGAACTTTCATGAAGCTTTCTTT.

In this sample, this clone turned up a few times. In DNA, the CDR3 is TGTGCCAGCAGCATCCCGGGACAGGGGGCCTATGGCTACACCTTC. This sequence encodes CASSIPGQGAYGYTF. The rearrangement uses TRBV13 and TRBJ1-2, with 12 bases lining up with TRBD1. The CDR3 extends over 15 amino acids. Germline V gene data show CDR1 as PRHDT and CDR2 as FYEKMQ (reference sequence). J gave up 4 bases and V 5 bases, and 5 bases lay outside the gene matches.

This CDR3 reads CASSPGQGTEAFF. The CDR3 DNA follows: TGTGCCAGCAGCCCTGGACAGGGCACTGAAGCTTTCTTT. This chain links TRBV7-3 with TRBJ1-1; 8 nucleotides align to TRBD1. Germline CDR1 and CDR2: SGHTA and FQGTGA. CDR3 length: 13 amino acids. J was trimmed by 4 bases and V by 5 bases; bases with no gene match: 3.

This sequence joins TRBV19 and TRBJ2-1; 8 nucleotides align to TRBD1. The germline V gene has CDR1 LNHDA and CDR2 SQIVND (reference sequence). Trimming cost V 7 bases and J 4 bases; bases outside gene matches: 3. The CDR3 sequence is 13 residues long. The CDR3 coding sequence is TGTGCCAGTACAGGGGGCGAATACAATGAGCAGTTCTTC. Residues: CASTGGEYNEQFF. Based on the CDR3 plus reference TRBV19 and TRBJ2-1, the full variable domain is DGGITQSPKYLFRKEGQNVTLSCEQNLNHDAMYWYRQDPGQGLRLIYYSQIVNDFQKGDIAEGYSVSREKKESFPLTVTSAQKNPTAFYLCASTGGEYNEQFFGPGTRLTVL.

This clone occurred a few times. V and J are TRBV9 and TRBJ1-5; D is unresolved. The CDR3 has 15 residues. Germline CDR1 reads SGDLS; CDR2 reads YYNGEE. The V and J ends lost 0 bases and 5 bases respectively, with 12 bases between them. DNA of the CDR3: TGTGCCAGCAGCGTAGAGATCGACAAGTATCAGCCCCAGCATTTT. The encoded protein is CASSVEIDKYQPQHF.

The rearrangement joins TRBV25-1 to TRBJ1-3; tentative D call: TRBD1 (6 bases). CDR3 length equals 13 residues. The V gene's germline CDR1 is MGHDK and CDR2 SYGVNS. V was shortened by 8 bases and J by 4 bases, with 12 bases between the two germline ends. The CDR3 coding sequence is TGTGCCAGCGCTGCGACAGGCGGAAACACCATATATTTT. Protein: CASAATGGNTIYF.

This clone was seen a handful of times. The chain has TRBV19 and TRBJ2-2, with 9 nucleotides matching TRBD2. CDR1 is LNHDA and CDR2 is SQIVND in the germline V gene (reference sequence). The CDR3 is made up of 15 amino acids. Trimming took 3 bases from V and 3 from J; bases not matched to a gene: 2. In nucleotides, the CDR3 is TGTGCCAGTAGTATCGCGGGAGGGTACACCGGGGAGCTGTTTTTT. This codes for CASSIAGGYTGELFF.

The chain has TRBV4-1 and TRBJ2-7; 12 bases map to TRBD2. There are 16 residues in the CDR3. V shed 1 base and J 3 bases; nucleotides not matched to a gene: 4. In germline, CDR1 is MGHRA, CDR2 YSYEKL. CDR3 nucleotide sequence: TGCGCCAGCAGCCAAGGGACTAGCGGGGAATACTACGAGCAGTACTTC. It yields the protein CASSQGTSGEYYEQYF.

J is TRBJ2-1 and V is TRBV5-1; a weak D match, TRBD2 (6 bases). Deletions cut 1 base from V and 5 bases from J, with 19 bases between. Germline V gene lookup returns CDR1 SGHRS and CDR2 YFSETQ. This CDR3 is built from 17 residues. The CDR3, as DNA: TGCGCCAGCAGCTTGAGACGGGAGACGATAAACGACAATGAGCAGTTCTTC. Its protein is CASSLRRETINDNEQFF.